These T cell receptor beta chains were read from a single sample in a study of blood T cell repertoires in COVID-19. TCRdb's copy holds only in-frame clones and misses some; the assay was immunoSEQ multiplex PCR. Among about 74,000 clones listed, about 91% were seen once. Material for sequencing was peripheral blood. The receptors come from an older woman with active COVID-19. Both conserved end residues are part of each CDR3. D genes are given only for firm matches. The size entry is marked missing in some rows and otherwise reads once, few, many or a size class.

J: TRBJ1-1
D: NA
V: TRBV29-1
size: NA
CDR3: CSVGGGGHLEAFF
DNA: TGCAGCGTTGGGGGGGGTGGACACCTCGAAGCTTTCTTT

J: TRBJ2-7
D: NA
V: TRBV6-1
size: NA
CDR3: CASSEVWSLFYEQYF
DNA: TGTGCCAGCAGTGAGGTTTGGTCACTATTCTACGAGCAGTACTTC

J: TRBJ2-7
D: TRBD2
V: TRBV11-2
size: NA
CDR3: CASSLRSGSSYEQYF
DNA: TGTGCCAGCAGCTTAAGAAGCGGGAGTTCCTACGAGCAGTACTTC

J: TRBJ1-1
D: NA
V: TRBV11-2
size: NA
CDR3: CASSTPGQNTEAFF
DNA: TGTGCCAGCAGCACCCCGGGACAGAACACTGAAGCTTTCTTT

J: TRBJ2-1
D: TRBD1
V: TRBV6-5
size: NA
CDR3: CASRGTGVVEQFF
DNA: TGTGCCAGCAGGGGAACAGGGGTGGTTGAGCAGTTCTTC

J: TRBJ2-7
D: TRBD1
V: TRBV5-1
size: NA
CDR3: CASKDRGSYEQYF
DNA: TGCGCCAGTAAGGACAGGGGGTCCTACGAGCAGTACTTC

J: TRBJ2-2
D: TRBD1
V: TRBV5-1
size: NA
CDR3: CASSRTQGWTGELFF
DNA: TGCGCCAGCAGCCGAACACAGGGGTGGACCGGGGAGCTGTTTTTT

J: TRBJ2-1
D: TRBD1
V: TRBV24-1
size: NA
CDR3: CATMKKRDRWHNEQFF
DNA: TGTGCCACCATGAAAAAACGGGACAGGTGGCACAATGAGCAGTTCTTC

J: TRBJ1-1
D: NA
V: TRBV11-2
size: NA
CDR3: CASSSPREAFF
DNA: TGTGCCAGCAGTTCGCCTAGGGAAGCTTTCTTT

J: TRBJ1-1
D: NA
V: TRBV9
size: NA
CDR3: CASSGPGTFLNTEAFF
DNA: TGTGCCAGCAGCGGACCCGGGACATTTTTGAACACTGAAGCTTTCTTT

J: TRBJ2-3
D: NA
V: TRBV5-1
size: NA
CDR3: CASRREWRTDTQYF
DNA: TGCGCCAGCCGGAGGGAGTGGCGGACAGATACGCAGTATTTT

J: TRBJ2-2
D: TRBD1
V: TRBV2
size: NA
CDR3: CASTNRGGELFF
DNA: TGTGCCAGCACCAACAGGGGCGGGGAGCTGTTTTTT

J: TRBJ2-2
D: TRBD2
V: TRBV5-5
size: NA
CDR3: CASRTRETSGSTGELFF
DNA: TGTGCCAGCAGAACTAGGGAGACTAGCGGGAGTACCGGGGAGCTGTTTTTT

J: TRBJ2-2
D: NA
V: TRBV10-1
size: NA
CDR3: CASRFFSNTGELFF
DNA: TGCGCCAGCAGATTCTTTTCGAACACCGGGGAGCTGTTTTTT

J: TRBJ2-3
D: TRBD2
V: TRBV7-9
size: NA
CDR3: CASSLVGGRAGDTQYF
DNA: TGTGCCAGCAGCTTGGTTGGCGGGAGGGCTGGAGATACGCAGTATTTT

J: TRBJ2-5
D: NA
V: TRBV7-2
size: once
CDR3: CASSPTSSGETQYF
DNA: TGTGCCAGCAGCCCAACTAGCTCAGGAGAGACCCAGTACTTC

J: TRBJ2-1
D: NA
V: TRBV28
size: NA
CDR3: CASSFIGVNEQFF
DNA: TGTGCCAGCAGTTTTATAGGGGTCAATGAGCAGTTCTTC

J: TRBJ2-7
D: NA
V: TRBV19
size: NA
CDR3: CASSQGYEQYF
DNA: TGTGCCAGTAGCCAGGGCTACGAGCAGTACTTC

J: TRBJ1-4
D: TRBD1
V: TRBV18
size: NA
CDR3: CASSLRDSGTEKLFF
DNA: TGTGCCAGCTCCCTCCGGGACAGCGGCACTGAAAAACTGTTTTTT

J: TRBJ1-2
D: TRBD1
V: TRBV30
size: NA
CDR3: CAWSLDRRGGYTF
DNA: TGTGCCTGGAGCCTGGACAGGCGAGGGGGCTACACCTTC

J: TRBJ2-1
D: NA
V: TRBV11-2
size: NA
CDR3: CASSLALESEAVRNEQFF
DNA: TGTGCCAGCAGCTTAGCCTTGGAGAGCGAGGCTGTGCGCAATGAGCAGTTCTTC

J: TRBJ1-6
D: NA
V: TRBV3-1/TRBV3-2
size: NA
CDR3: CASSRVTRANSPLHF
DNA: TGTGCCAGCAGCCGTGTAACCAGGGCAAATTCACCCCTCCACTTT

J: TRBJ1-2
D: TRBD1
V: TRBV4-2
size: few
CDR3: CASSQGQGARYGYTF
DNA: TGTGCCAGCAGCCAAGGTCAGGGGGCGCGGTATGGCTACACCTTC

J: TRBJ2-3
D: TRBD2
V: TRBV5-1
size: NA
CDR3: CASSLPSGASTDTQYF
DNA: TGCGCCAGCAGCTTACCTAGCGGGGCTAGCACAGATACGCAGTATTTT

J: TRBJ1-2
D: TRBD1
V: TRBV28
size: NA
CDR3: CASSQQGAFGGYTF
DNA: TGTGCCAGCAGCCAACAGGGGGCATTTGGCGGCTACACCTTC

J: TRBJ1-5
D: NA
V: TRBV18
size: NA
CDR3: CASSPGAGGNQPQHF
DNA: TGTGCCAGCTCACCTGGGGCAGGGGGCAATCAGCCCCAGCATTTT

J: TRBJ2-3
D: NA
V: TRBV19
size: NA
CDR3: CASSTGVRDTQYF
DNA: TGTGCCAGTAGTACAGGGGTGCGGGATACGCAGTATTTT

J: TRBJ1-2
D: NA
V: TRBV10-3
size: NA
CDR3: CATQGDRSVDGYTF
DNA: TGTGCCACGCAGGGAGACAGGTCAGTCGATGGCTACACCTTC

J: TRBJ1-3
D: TRBD1
V: TRBV7-9
size: NA
CDR3: CASSLSGTGGRGNTIYF
DNA: TGTGCCAGCAGCTTATCGGGGACAGGGGGCAGAGGAAACACCATATATTTT

J: TRBJ2-7
D: NA
V: TRBV15
size: NA
CDR3: CATGIAFRETYEQYF
DNA: TGTGCCACCGGGATAGCGTTTAGGGAAACCTACGAGCAGTACTTC

J: TRBJ2-1
D: TRBD2
V: TRBV4-2
size: NA
CDR3: CASSPTLAGGPQFF
DNA: TGTGCCAGCAGCCCCACCTTAGCGGGAGGGCCGCAGTTCTTC

J: TRBJ1-5
D: NA
V: TRBV28
size: NA
CDR3: CASSTPIGTISNQPQHF
DNA: TGTGCCAGCAGTACACCTATCGGGACAATTAGCAATCAGCCCCAGCATTTT

J: TRBJ2-3
D: NA
V: TRBV2
size: NA
CDR3: CASSEPPLRDTQYF
DNA: TGTGCCAGCAGTGAACCCCCACTCCGGGATACGCAGTATTTT

J: TRBJ1-6
D: TRBD1
V: TRBV5-4
size: few
CDR3: CASSTDRVYNSPLHF
DNA: TGTGCCAGCAGCACCGACAGGGTTTATAATTCACCCCTCCACTTT

J: TRBJ1-1
D: NA
V: TRBV3-1/TRBV3-2
size: NA
CDR3: CASSQVPGMLNTEAFF
DNA: TGTGCCAGCAGCCAAGTGCCAGGGATGTTAAACACTGAAGCTTTCTTT

J: TRBJ1-1
D: NA
V: TRBV3-1/TRBV3-2
size: few
CDR3: CASSPRQGTEAFF
DNA: TGTGCCAGCAGCCCCCGGCAGGGGACTGAAGCTTTCTTT

J: TRBJ1-5
D: NA
V: TRBV28
size: NA
CDR3: CASSFWGVGNQPQHF
DNA: TGTGCCAGCAGTTTTTGGGGGGTTGGCAATCAGCCCCAGCATTTT

J: TRBJ1-2
D: TRBD1
V: TRBV2
size: NA
CDR3: CASSRRNRGLEEGYTF
DNA: TGTGCCAGCAGTAGGAGGAACAGGGGGTTAGAGGAAGGCTACACCTTC

J: TRBJ2-7
D: TRBD1
V: TRBV7-2
size: once
CDR3: CASSLASGRGGSSREQYF
DNA: TGTGCCAGCAGCTTAGCGTCAGGAAGAGGGGGCAGCTCCCGCGAGCAGTACTTC

J: TRBJ1-2
D: NA
V: TRBV10-2
size: NA
CDR3: CASSETGSGNYGYTF
DNA: TGCGCCAGCAGTGAGACGGGGTCGGGTAACTATGGCTACACCTTC

J: TRBJ1-3
D: NA
V: TRBV19
size: NA
CDR3: CASSIRVGNTIYF
DNA: TGTGCCAGTAGTATACGGGTTGGAAACACCATATATTTT

J: TRBJ2-1
D: NA
V: TRBV28
size: NA
CDR3: CASSLSTVSYNEQFF
DNA: TGTGCCAGCAGTTTATCTACTGTCTCCTACAATGAGCAGTTCTTC

J: TRBJ1-1
D: TRBD1
V: TRBV18
size: NA
CDR3: CASSQTGDTEAFF
DNA: TGTGCCAGCTCGCAAACAGGGGACACTGAAGCTTTCTTT

J: TRBJ1-2
D: NA
V: TRBV28
size: NA
CDR3: CASSSYGANYGYTF
DNA: TGTGCCAGCAGTTCATATGGGGCGAACTATGGCTACACCTTC

J: TRBJ2-7
D: TRBD2
V: TRBV7-2
size: NA
CDR3: CASSLGVAGFSYEQYF
DNA: TGTGCCAGCAGCTTAGGGGTAGCGGGCTTCTCCTACGAGCAGTACTTC

J: TRBJ2-3
D: TRBD2
V: TRBV7-2
size: once
CDR3: CASSFSGWSTDTQYF
DNA: TGTGCCAGCAGCTTTAGCGGGTGGAGCACTGATACGCAGTATTTT

J: TRBJ1-2
D: TRBD1
V: TRBV19
size: NA
CDR3: CASKGRGQGFGYTF
DNA: TGTGCCAGTAAGGGCCGGGGACAGGGTTTTGGCTACACCTTC

J: TRBJ2-5
D: NA
V: TRBV4-1
size: NA
CDR3: CASSQDQRVAQETQYF
DNA: TGCGCCAGCAGCCAAGATCAGAGGGTAGCGCAAGAGACCCAGTACTTC

J: TRBJ2-1
D: TRBD2
V: TRBV5-1
size: NA
CDR3: CASSPQRSGRAHNEQFF
DNA: TGCGCCAGCAGCCCGCAACGTAGCGGGAGGGCCCACAATGAGCAGTTCTTC

J: TRBJ2-2
D: TRBD1
V: TRBV27
size: NA
CDR3: CASSLKRQGPGELFF
DNA: TGTGCCAGCAGTTTAAAGAGACAGGGCCCCGGGGAGCTGTTTTTT

J: TRBJ2-1
D: TRBD2
V: TRBV19
size: NA
CDR3: CATSGSLENEQFF
DNA: TGTGCCACTAGCGGGAGTCTTGAAAATGAGCAGTTCTTC

J: TRBJ2-5
D: NA
V: TRBV9
size: NA
CDR3: CASSVGQYTGETQYF
DNA: TGTGCCAGCAGCGTAGGTCAGTATACGGGAGAGACCCAGTACTTC

J: TRBJ2-7
D: NA
V: TRBV6-1
size: NA
CDR3: CASSENREQYF
DNA: TGTGCCAGCAGTGAAAATCGGGAGCAGTACTTC

J: TRBJ2-3
D: NA
V: TRBV7-9
size: few
CDR3: CASSLSSGTDTQYF
DNA: TGTGCCAGCAGCTTATCTAGCGGCACAGATACGCAGTATTTT

J: TRBJ2-1
D: TRBD2
V: TRBV6-5
size: once
CDR3: CASSYLWGTSGNEQFF
DNA: TGTGCCAGCAGTTACCTGTGGGGGACTAGCGGGAATGAGCAGTTCTTC

J: TRBJ2-5
D: TRBD2
V: TRBV30
size: NA
CDR3: CAWDSGRRRETQYF
DNA: TGTGCCTGGGACAGCGGGAGGAGGCGGGAGACCCAGTACTTC

J: TRBJ1-1
D: TRBD1
V: TRBV5-1
size: NA
CDR3: CASSLAGQGGTEAFF
DNA: TGCGCCAGCAGCTTGGCCGGACAGGGGGGCACTGAAGCTTTCTTT